The subject of this entry is one T cell receptor (beta chain). Its antigen is as yet unknown. This specimen comes from a study of tumor-infiltrating lymphocytes in localized non-small cell lung cancer. Study-level background: Patients included smokers and never-smokers with various histologies, some sampled after neoadjuvant chemotherapy.

Sequenced by immunoSEQ multiplex PCR; TCRdb stores in-frame clones only, minus some. The data show some 6,000 clones, with 66% seen just once and 13% to 15% held by the top ten. Whole-study results and caveats: Different pieces of the same tissue were used for each assay. Compared with uninvolved lung, tumors showed higher T cell infiltration by TCRbeta sequencing.

This CDR3 is built from 15 residues. Per the germline V gene, CDR1 is MNHEY and CDR2 is SMNVEV (reference sequence). V lost 10 bases, J lost 2 bases, and 20 bases lay in between. This clonotype was obtained from a human donor with non-small cell lung cancer. The material sequenced was uninvolved lung tissue not adjacent to the tumor. The chain recombines TRBV27 with TRBJ2-5; weak D call: TRBD1 (6 bases). The CDR3 region has the DNA TGTGCCACCCTCGGCTGGGAAGGGGGACAAGAGACCCAGTACTTC. Residues: CATLGWEGGQETQYF.